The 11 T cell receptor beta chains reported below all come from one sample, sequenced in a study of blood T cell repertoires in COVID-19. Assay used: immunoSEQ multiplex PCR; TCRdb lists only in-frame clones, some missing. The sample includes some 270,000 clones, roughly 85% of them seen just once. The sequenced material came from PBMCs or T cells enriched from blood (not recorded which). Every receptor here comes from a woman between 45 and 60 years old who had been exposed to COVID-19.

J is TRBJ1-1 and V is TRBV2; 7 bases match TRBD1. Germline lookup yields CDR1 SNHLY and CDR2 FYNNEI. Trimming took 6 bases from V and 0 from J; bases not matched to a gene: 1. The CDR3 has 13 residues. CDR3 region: CASRGQLNTEAFF. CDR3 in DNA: TGTGCCAGCAGGGGACAGTTGAACACTGAAGCTTTCTTT. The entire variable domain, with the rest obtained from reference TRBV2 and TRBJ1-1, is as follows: EPEVTQTPSHQVTQMGQEVILRCVPISNHLYFYWYRQILGQKVEFLVSFYNNEISEKSEIFDDQFSVERPDGSNFTLKIRSTKLEDSAMYFCASRGQLNTEAFFGQGTRLTVV.

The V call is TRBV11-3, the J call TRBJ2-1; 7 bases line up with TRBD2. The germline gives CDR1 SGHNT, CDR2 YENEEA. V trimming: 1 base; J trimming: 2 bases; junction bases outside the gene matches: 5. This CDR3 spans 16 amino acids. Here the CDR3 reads CASSLAFGGTYNEQFF. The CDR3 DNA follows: TGTGCCAGCAGCTTAGCCTTCGGGGGGACCTACAATGAGCAGTTCTTC.

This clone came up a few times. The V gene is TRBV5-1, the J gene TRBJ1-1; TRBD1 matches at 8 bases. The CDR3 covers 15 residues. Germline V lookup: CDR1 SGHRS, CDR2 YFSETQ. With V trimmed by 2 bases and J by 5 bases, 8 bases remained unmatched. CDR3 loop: CASSFVTGARTEAFF. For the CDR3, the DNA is TGCGCCAGCAGCTTCGTGACAGGGGCGAGGACTGAAGCTTTCTTT.

CDR3 DNA: TGTGCCAGCAGTTTCATCCGGGACAGGGGCGGGGAGACCCAGTACTTC. Its protein product is CASSFIRDRGGETQYF. The chain employs TRBV27 and TRBJ2-5; 10 bases are a match to TRBD1. V dropped 3 bases and J dropped 5; count of bases not matched to a gene: 9. This CDR3 has 16 residues. Germline CDR1 is MNHEY and CDR2 is SMNVEV (reference sequence).

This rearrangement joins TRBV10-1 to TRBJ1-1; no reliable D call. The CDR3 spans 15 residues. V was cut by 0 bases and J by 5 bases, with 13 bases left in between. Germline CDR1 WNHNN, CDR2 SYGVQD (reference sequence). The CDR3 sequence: CASSESTGSGTEAFF. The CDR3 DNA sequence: TGCGCCAGCAGTGAGTCCACTGGGTCGGGGACTGAAGCTTTCTTT.

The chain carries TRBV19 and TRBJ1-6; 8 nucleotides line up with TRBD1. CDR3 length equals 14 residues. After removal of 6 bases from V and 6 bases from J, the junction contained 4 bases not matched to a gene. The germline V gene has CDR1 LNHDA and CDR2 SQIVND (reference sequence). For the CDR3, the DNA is TGTGCCAGTAGGGACAGGGCTCTTAATTCACCCCTCCACTTT. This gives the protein CASRDRALNSPLHF.

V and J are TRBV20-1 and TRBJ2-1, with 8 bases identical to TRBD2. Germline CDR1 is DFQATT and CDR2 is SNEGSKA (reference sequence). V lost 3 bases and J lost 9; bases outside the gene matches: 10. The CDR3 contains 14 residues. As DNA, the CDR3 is TGCAGTGCTAGTCCCGGGGGGGCCTTTGGTGAGCAGTTCTTC. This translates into CSASPGGAFGEQFF.

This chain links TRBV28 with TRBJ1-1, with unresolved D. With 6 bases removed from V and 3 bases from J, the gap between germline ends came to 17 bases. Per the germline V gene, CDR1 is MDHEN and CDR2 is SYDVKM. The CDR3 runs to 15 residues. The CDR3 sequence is CASSLPLRRDTEAFF. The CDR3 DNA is TGTGCCAGCAGCCTACCGTTGCGGCGAGACACTGAAGCTTTCTTT.

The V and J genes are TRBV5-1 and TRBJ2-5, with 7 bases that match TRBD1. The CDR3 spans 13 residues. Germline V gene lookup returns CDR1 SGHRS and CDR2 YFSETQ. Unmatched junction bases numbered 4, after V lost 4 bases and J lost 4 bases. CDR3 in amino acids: CASSVTGLETQYF. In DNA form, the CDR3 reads TGCGCCAGCAGCGTGACAGGGCTAGAGACCCAGTACTTC.

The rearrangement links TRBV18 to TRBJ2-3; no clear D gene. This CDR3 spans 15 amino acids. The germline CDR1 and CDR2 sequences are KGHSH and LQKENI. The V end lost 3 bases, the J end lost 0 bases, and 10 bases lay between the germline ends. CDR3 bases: TGTGCCAGCTCACCTGGGCAGAGCAGCACAGATACGCAGTATTTT. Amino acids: CASSPGQSSTDTQYF.

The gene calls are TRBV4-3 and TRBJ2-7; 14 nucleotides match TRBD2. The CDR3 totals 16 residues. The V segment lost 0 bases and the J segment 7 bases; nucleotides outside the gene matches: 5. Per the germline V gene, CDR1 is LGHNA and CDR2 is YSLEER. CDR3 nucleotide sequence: TGCGCCAGCAGCCAAGATGGACTAGCGGGGGGACGGGAGCAGTACTTC. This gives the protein CASSQDGLAGGREQYF.